This TCR beta chain appears in the sequencing data of a study of T-cell reconstitution after alpha-beta-depleted transplantation in children. Unique molecular identifiers were used in preparing the TCRbeta library. Each CDR3 protein is one row after TCRdb ran MiXCR on the PCR reads. Of about 640,000 distinct CDR3 sequences in the sample, roughly 17% were seen once. V lost 2 bases, J lost 10 bases, and 15 bases lay in between. Germline-derived CDR1 and CDR2 are SGHRS and YFSETQ. The CDR3 has 13 residues. The sequence was obtained from a human donor who donated a stem cell graft to a child with acute myeloid leukemia. Here the sequenced sample was PBMCs from the stem cell graft donor, taken from the stem cell graft. This chain links TRBV5-1 with TRBJ1-1, with TRBD1 as a possible D gene (6 bases). The CDR3 reads CASSLGSQGSAFF. As DNA, the CDR3 is TGCGCCAGCAGCTTAGGTTCACAGGGTTCAGCTTTCTTT.